These 9 T cell receptor beta chains were sequenced from one sample in a study of OX40 agonist ivuxolimab in advanced cancers. TCRdb keeps only in-frame clones here, not all; method: immunoSEQ multiplex PCR. The sample has roughly 70,000 clones; around 88% are singletons. The sequenced sample was CD4+ or CD8+ T cells sorted from blood, obtained in a trial of the OX40 agonist ivuxolimab. Source of these receptors: an adult with an advanced solid tumor such as melanoma, head and neck, liver or kidney cancer.

The chain has TRBV11-3 and TRBJ2-7; 8 bases line up with TRBD1. CDR3 length equals 15 residues. The germline V gene encodes CDR1 SGHNT and CDR2 YENEEA. V lost 2 bases and J lost 0; bases outside the gene matches: 3. The CDR3 DNA reads as TGTGCCAGCAGCTTACGGACAGGGCCCTCCTACGAGCAGTACTTC. Its translation: CASSLRTGPSYEQYF. The full variable domain, its missing parts supplied by reference TRBV11-3 and TRBJ2-7, is EAGVVQSPRYKIIEKKQPVAFWCNPISGHNTLYWYLQNLGQGPELLIRYENEEAVDDSQLPKDRFSAERLKGVDSTLKIQPAELGDSAVYLCASSLRTGPSYEQYFGPGTRLTVT.

The chain couples TRBV29-1 to TRBJ1-4; a weak D match, TRBD1 (5 bases). Germline values: CDR1 SQVTM, CDR2 ANQGSEA. V gave up 6 bases and J gave up 8 bases, with 13 bases separating them. CDR3 size: 12 residues. The CDR3 DNA sequence: TGCAGCGTAGCCAGAGGGGCCGAAAAACTGTTTTTT. Encoded protein: CSVARGAEKLFF.

This chain connects TRBV6-1 to TRBJ1-6, with 11 bases identical to TRBD1. Germline CDR1 and CDR2: MNHNS and SASEGT. This CDR3 spans 14 amino acids. Trimming at V came to 6 bases and at J to 9 bases, leaving 4 bases not matched to a gene. CDR3 amino acids: CASRPGQGVSPLHF. In nucleotides, the CDR3 is TGTGCCAGCAGACCGGGACAGGGGGTTTCACCCCTCCACTTT.

The CDR3 DNA is TGTGCCAGCAGCTCCCTCTATAGCTCCTACGAGCAGTACTTC. Translating gives CASSSLYSSYEQYF. The gene calls are TRBV7-2 and TRBJ2-7; D not resolved. The CDR3 runs 14 residues. CDR1 and CDR2 (germline): SGHTA, FQGNSA. Trimming cost V 4 bases and J 0 bases, with 10 bases left between them.

J is TRBJ2-5 and V is TRBV29-1, with 10 bases aligning to TRBD1. Per the germline V gene, CDR1 is SQVTM and CDR2 is ANQGSEA. Trimming cost V 7 bases and J 5 bases; bases outside gene matches: 7. The CDR3 is 13 residues long. The CDR3 sequence: CSAMTGGWETQYF. In nucleotides, the CDR3 is TGCAGCGCAATGACAGGGGGCTGGGAGACCCAGTACTTC.

This sequence joins TRBV7-3 and TRBJ1-2; D possibly corresponds to TRBD1 (6 bases). Trimming took 5 bases from V and 7 from J, leaving 20 bases between them. CDR3 length: 15 residues. In germline, CDR1 is SGHTA, CDR2 FQGTGA. The CDR3: CASSPGAGQGFGYTF. In nucleotides, the CDR3 is TGTGCCAGCAGCCCAGGAGCTGGGCAGGGGTTTGGCTACACCTTC.

J is TRBJ2-5 and V is TRBV7-3; D call uncertain. V lost 5 bases and J lost 0, with 7 bases in between. In germline, CDR1 is SGHTA, CDR2 FQGTGA. The CDR3 length is 13 residues. The chain's CDR3 is CASSPQNQETQYF. CDR3 in DNA: TGTGCCAGCAGCCCACAAAACCAAGAGACCCAGTACTTC.

The chain combines TRBV5-5 with TRBJ2-5, with 7 bases aligning to TRBD1. Germline assignment: CDR1 SGHKS and CDR2 YYEKEE (reference sequence). J lost 5 bases, V lost 1 base, and 8 bases had no gene match. CDR3 length: 15 residues. CDR3 protein: CASSLFTGDRETQYF. The DNA of the CDR3 is TGTGCCAGCAGCTTGTTTACAGGGGATCGGGAGACCCAGTACTTC.

Remarks on this clone: Mismatch with germline at one junction end may stem from a read error. This chain uses TRBV5-6 with TRBJ1-5; 10 nucleotides line up with TRBD1. The CDR3 is 14 amino acids. Germline V lookup: CDR1 SGHDT, CDR2 YYEEEE. In DNA form, the CDR3 reads TGTGCCAGCAGCAAGACAGGGGGCAACCAGCCCCAGCATTTT. Translation: CASSKTGGNQPQHF. Together with reference TRBV5-6 and TRBJ1-5, the CDR3 gives the full variable domain: DAGVTQSPTHLIKTRGQQVTLRCSPKSGHDTVSWYQQALGQGPQFIFQYYEEEERQRGNFPDRFSGHQFPNYSSELNVNALLLGDSALYLCASSKTGGNQPQHFGDGTRLSIL.